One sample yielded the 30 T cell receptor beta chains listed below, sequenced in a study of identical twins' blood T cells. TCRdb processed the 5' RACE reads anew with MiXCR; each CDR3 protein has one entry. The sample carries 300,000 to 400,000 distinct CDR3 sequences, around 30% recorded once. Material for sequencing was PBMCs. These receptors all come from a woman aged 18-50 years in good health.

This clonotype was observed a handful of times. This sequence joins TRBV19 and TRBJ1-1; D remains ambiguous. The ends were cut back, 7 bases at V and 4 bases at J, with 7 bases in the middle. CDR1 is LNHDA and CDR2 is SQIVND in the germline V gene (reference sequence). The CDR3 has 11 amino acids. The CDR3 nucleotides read TGTGCCAGTACCTTCACCACTGAAGCTTTCTTT. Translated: CASTFTTEAFF.

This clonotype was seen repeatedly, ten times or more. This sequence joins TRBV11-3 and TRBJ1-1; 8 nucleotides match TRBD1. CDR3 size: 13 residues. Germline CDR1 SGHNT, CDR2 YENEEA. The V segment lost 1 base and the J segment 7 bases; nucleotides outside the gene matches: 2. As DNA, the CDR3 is TGTGCCAGCAGCTTAGGGACAGGGAGTGAAGCTTTCTTT. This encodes CASSLGTGSEAFF.

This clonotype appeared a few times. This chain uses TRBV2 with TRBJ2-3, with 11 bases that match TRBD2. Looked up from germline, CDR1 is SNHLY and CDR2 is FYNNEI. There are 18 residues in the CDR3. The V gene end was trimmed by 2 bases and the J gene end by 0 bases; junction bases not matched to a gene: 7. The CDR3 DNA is TGTGCCAGCAGTGAACTACTAGCGGGGGCCCTTAGCACAGATACGCAGTATTTT. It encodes CASSELLAGALSTDTQYF.

Written as DNA, the CDR3 is TGCAGCGTTGAAGATGGGGACAGGAGCTATGGCTACACCTTC. This encodes CSVEDGDRSYGYTF. The J gene is TRBJ1-2, the V gene TRBV29-1; 8 nucleotides line up with TRBD1. Trimming at V came to 0 bases and at J to 4 bases, leaving 4 bases not matched to a gene. The germline V gene encodes CDR1 SQVTM and CDR2 ANQGSEA. The CDR3 extends over 14 amino acids.

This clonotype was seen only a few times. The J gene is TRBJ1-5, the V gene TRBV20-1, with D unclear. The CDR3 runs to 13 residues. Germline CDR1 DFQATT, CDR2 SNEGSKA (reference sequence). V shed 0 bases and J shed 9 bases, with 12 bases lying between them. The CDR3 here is CSARESASWPQHF. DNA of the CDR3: TGCAGTGCTAGAGAATCGGCCTCATGGCCCCAGCATTTT.

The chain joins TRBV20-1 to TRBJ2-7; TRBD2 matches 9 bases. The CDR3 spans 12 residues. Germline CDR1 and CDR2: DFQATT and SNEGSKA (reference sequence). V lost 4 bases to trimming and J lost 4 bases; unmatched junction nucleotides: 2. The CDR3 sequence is CSATSGKYEQYF. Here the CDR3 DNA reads TGCAGTGCTACTAGCGGGAAGTACGAGCAGTACTTC.

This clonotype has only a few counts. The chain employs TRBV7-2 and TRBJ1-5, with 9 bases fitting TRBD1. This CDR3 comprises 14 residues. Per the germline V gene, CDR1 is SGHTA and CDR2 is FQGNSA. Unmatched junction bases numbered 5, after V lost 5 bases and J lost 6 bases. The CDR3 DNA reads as TGTGCCAGCAGCCGTGACAGGGGGGTTCAGCCCCAGCATTTT. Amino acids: CASSRDRGVQPQHF.

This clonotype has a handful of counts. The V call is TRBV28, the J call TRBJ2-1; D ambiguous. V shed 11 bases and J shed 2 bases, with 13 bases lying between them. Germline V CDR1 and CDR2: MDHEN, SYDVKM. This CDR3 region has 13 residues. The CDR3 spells CAGSHGAYNEQFF. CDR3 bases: TGTGCCGGCTCCCATGGGGCCTACAATGAGCAGTTCTTC.

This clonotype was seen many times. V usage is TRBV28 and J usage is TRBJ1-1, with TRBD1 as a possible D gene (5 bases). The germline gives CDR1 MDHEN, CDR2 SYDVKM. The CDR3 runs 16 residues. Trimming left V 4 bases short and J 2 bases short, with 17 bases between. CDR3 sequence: CASSSHGGPVNTEAFF. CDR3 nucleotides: TGTGCCAGCAGTTCCCATGGGGGACCAGTAAACACTGAAGCTTTCTTT.

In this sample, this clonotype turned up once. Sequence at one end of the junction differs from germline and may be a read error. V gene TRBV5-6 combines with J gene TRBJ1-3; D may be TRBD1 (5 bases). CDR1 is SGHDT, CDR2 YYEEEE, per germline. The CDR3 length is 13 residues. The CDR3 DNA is TGTGCCAGCATCCCGACAGTTGGAAGCACCATATATTTT. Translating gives CASIPTVGSTIYF.

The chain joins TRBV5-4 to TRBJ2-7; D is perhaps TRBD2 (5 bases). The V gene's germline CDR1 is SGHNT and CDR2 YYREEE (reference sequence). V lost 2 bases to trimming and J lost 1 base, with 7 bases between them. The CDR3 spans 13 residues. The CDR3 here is CASSFTGSYEQYF. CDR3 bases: TGTGCCAGCAGCTTCACGGGGTCCTACGAGCAGTACTTC.

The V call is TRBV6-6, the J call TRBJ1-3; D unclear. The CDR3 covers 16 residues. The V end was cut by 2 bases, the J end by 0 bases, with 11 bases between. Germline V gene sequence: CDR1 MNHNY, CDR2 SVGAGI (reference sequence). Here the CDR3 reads CASSYNDLSSGNTIYF. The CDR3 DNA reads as TGTGCCAGCAGTTACAATGATTTGAGCTCTGGAAACACCATATATTTT.

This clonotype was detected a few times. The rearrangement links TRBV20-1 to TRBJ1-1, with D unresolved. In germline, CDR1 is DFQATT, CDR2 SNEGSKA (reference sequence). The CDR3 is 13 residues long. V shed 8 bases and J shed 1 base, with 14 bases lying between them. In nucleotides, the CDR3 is TGCAGTCCCGGTGGTTTCTCGAACACTGAAGCTTTCTTT. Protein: CSPGGFSNTEAFF.

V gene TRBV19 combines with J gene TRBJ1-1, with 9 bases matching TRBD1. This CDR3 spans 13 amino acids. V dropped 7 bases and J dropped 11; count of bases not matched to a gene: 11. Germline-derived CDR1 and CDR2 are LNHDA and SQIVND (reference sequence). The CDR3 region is CASNPGQGLFAFF. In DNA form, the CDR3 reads TGTGCCAGTAATCCGGGACAGGGTTTGTTCGCTTTCTTT.

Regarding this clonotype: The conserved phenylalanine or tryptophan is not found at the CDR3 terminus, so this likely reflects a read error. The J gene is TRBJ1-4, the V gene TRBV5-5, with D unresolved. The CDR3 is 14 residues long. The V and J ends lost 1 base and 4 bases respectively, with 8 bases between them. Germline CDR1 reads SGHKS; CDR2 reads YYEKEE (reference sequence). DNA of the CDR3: TGTGCCAGCAGCTTGAGATCGGGTAATGAAAAACTGTTTGTT. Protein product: CASSLRSGNEKLFV.

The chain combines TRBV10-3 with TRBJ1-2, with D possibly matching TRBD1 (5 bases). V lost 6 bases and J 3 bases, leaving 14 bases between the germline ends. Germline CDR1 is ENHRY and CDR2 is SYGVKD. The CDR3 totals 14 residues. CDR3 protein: CAISGQGSHYGYTF. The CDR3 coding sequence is TGTGCCATCAGCGGGCAGGGTTCTCACTATGGCTACACCTTC.

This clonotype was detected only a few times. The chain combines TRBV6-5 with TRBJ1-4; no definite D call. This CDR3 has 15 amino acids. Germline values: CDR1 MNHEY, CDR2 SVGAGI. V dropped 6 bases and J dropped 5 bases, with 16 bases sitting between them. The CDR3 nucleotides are TGTGCCAGCAGCCCGGGTACACGAACGAATGAAAAACTGTTTTTT. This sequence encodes CASSPGTRTNEKLFF.

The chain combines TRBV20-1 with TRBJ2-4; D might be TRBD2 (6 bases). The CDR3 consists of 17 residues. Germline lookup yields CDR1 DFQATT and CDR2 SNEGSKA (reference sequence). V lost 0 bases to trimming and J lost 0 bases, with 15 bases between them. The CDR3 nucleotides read TGCAGTGCTAGAGATAGTGGAGGGAGTGGAGCCAAAAACATTCAGTACTTC. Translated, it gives CSARDSGGSGAKNIQYF.

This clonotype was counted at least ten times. This chain's CDR3 is CSAREGPGNTIYF. The CDR3 DNA is TGCAGTGCTAGAGAGGGACCTGGAAACACCATATATTTT. The rearrangement uses TRBV20-1 and TRBJ1-3; a possible D gene is TRBD1 (5 bases). The V end lost 0 bases, the J end lost 2 bases, and 5 bases lay between the germline ends. The germline gives CDR1 DFQATT, CDR2 SNEGSKA (reference sequence). The CDR3 consists of 13 residues.

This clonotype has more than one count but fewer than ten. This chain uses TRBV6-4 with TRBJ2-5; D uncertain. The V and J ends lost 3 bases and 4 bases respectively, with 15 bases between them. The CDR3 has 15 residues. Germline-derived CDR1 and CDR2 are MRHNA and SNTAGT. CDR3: CASSDPLMLSETQYF. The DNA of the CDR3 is TGTGCCAGCAGTGATCCTTTAATGCTGTCAGAGACCCAGTACTTC.

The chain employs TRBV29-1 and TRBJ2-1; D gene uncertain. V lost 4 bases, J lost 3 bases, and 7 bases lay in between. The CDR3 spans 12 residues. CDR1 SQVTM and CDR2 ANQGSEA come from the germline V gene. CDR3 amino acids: CSVAEIYNEQFF. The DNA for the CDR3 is TGCAGCGTTGCTGAGATCTACAATGAGCAGTTCTTC.

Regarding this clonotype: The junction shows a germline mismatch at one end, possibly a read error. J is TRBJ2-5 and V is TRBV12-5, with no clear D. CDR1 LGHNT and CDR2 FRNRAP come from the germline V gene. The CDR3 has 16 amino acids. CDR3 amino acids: CPSGRDWGFYEETQYF. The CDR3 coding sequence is TGTCCTAGTGGCCGTGACTGGGGTTTTTATGAAGAGACCCAGTACTTC.

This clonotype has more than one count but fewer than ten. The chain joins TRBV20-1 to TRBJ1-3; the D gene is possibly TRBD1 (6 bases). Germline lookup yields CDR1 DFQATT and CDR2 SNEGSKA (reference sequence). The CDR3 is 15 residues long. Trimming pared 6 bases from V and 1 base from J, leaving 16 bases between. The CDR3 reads CSALRTGLSGNTIYF. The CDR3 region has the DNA TGCAGTGCGCTCCGTACAGGGCTATCTGGAAACACCATATATTTT.

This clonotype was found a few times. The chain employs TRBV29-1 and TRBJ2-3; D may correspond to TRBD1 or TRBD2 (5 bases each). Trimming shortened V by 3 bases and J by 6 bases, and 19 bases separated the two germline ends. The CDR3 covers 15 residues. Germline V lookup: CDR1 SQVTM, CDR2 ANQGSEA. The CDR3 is CSVERGTDFLDTQYF. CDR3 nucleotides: TGCAGCGTTGAGAGGGGTACCGACTTTTTGGATACGCAGTATTTT.

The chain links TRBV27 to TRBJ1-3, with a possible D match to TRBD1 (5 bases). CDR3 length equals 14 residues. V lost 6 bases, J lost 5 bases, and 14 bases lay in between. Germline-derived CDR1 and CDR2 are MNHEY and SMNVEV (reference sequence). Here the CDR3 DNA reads TGTGCCAGCAGCCCCGGGGGGTCTAGAAACACCATATATTTT. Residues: CASSPGGSRNTIYF.

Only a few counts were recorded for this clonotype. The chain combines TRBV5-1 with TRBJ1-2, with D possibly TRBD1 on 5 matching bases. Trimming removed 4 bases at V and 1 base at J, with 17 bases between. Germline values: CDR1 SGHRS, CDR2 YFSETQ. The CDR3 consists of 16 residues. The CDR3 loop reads CASSTTDSPINYGYTF. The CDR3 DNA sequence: TGCGCCAGCAGCACCACCGACAGCCCAATTAACTATGGCTACACCTTC.

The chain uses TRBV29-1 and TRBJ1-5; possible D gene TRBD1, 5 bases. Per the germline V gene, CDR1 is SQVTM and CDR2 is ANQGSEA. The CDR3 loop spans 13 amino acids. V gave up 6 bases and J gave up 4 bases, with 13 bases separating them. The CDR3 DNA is TGCAGCGTCCGACATGGGGCAAATCAGCCCCAGCATTTT. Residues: CSVRHGANQPQHF.

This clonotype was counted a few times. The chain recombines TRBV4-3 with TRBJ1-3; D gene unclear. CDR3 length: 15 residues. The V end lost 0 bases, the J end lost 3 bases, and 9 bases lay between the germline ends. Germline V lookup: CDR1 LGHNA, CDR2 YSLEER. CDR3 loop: CASSQDRPRGNTIYF. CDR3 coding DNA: TGCGCCAGCAGCCAAGATCGCCCTCGTGGAAACACCATATATTTT.

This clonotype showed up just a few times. The CDR3 loop is CSVSRDRSNYGYTF. For the CDR3, the DNA is TGCAGCGTGTCCCGGGACAGGAGTAACTATGGCTACACCTTC. The gene calls are TRBV29-1 and TRBJ1-2; 8 bases are shared with TRBD1. The CDR3 has 14 residues. V was pared by 6 bases and J by 1 base, with 7 bases of the junction left unmatched. Germline V gene sequence: CDR1 SQVTM, CDR2 ANQGSEA.

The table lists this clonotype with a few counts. The CDR3 sequence: CSAREKGTSGALYNEQFF. The CDR3 DNA reads TGCAGTGCTAGAGAAAAAGGGACTAGCGGGGCTCTCTACAATGAGCAGTTCTTC. V is TRBV20-1 and J is TRBJ2-1; TRBD2 matches at 13 bases. The CDR3 loop spans 18 amino acids. The J segment lost 3 bases and the V segment lost 0 bases, leaving 8 bases of the junction unmatched. The germline gives CDR1 DFQATT, CDR2 SNEGSKA (reference sequence).